The T cell receptor beta chain described here comes from a study of T cell repertoires in cytomegalovirus infection. About the research overall: From public TCR beta signatures came an indication of both CMV infection and matching HLA type.

Findings of the study overall: Ex vivo responses were dominated by HLA-C-restricted CMV-specific TCR beta clonotypes. Cumulative frequency of public TCR beta families picked out carriers of CMV plus the relevant HLA.

MiXCR, applied by TCRdb to the reads, yields one record per CDR3 protein. The table includes hundreds of thousands of distinct CDR3 sequences, 35% detected once. About this clonotype: The antigen remains undetermined.

V lost 8 bases and J lost 5, with 12 bases in between. The CDR3 has 12 amino acids. Germline V gene sequence: CDR1 SGHVS, CDR2 FNYEAQ. V is TRBV7-6 and J is TRBJ2-5; TRBD2 might be the D (6 bases). This receptor was taken from a human donor in good health (CMV status not recorded). Some clones in this sample may be carry-over from other donors' samples. Sequencing was done on a sample of PBMCs. As DNA, the CDR3 is TGTGCCAGCGGCGGGACGGAGGAGACCCAGTACTTC. Its protein product is CASGGTEETQYF. Full variable domain (missing parts from reference TRBV7-6 and TRBJ2-5): GAGVSQSPRYKVTKRGQDVALRCDPISGHVSLYWYRQALGQGPEFLTYFNYEAQQDKSGLPNDRFSAERPEGSISTLTIQRTEQRDSAMYRCASGGTEETQYFGPGTRLLVL.